The source of this T cell receptor beta chain is a study of blood T cell repertoires in COVID-19 (dated by TCRdb to about 2020). At the level of the whole study: Samples covering the acute and convalescent phases of COVID-19 were provided by collaborators in the United States, Italy and Spain. The material from the prospective study consisted of cDNA or gDNA derived from T cells, B-cell-depleted T cells, or PBMCs. Subjects who had been exposed to COVID-19, were actively infected with it, or had recovered from it provided the deeply sampled blood TCRbeta repertoires that made up the dataset. The repertoires were released in a freely available public database intended as a resource for research on the immune response to SARS-CoV-2. The samples were drawn from the first 160 participants of the ongoing ImmuneRACE study and from 1,254 subjects provided by 6 global collaborators. Nearly every sample came with metadata listing a de-identified subject ID, COVID-19 status, age in years and sex. HLA class I and class II types, where available, came from metadata supplied by the sample provider rather than from assay-based typing.

The immunoSEQ Assay, a bias-controlled multiplex PCR, was used to amplify TCRbeta CDR3 regions from genomic DNA. The authors processed their data as follows. The number of nucleated cells in each sample was estimated from the amplification of reference gene primers within the assay. To quantify the absolute abundance of each unique TCRbeta CDR3 rearrangement, sequence reads were collapsed and filtered. For each sample, productive Simpson clonality was calculated as the square root of Simpson's diversity index over productive rearrangements. This is the immuneACCESS table as TCRdb keeps it, with only in-frame sequences that have V and J called. A part of the clones is gone; compared with another copy, unresolved V genes explain less than half, and the rest is unexplained. The V and J calls and the clone size are those of that table, but D and trimming were determined from the DNA. The sample table lists around 47,000 clones, nearly 70% of them with a count of one. The ten largest clones add up to 6.2% of the sample.

The germline V gene yields MGHDK for CDR1 and SYGVNS for CDR2. V is pruned by 7 bases and J by 8 bases, leaving 3 bases of the junction without a gene match. The CDR3 starts with the cysteine, ends with the phenylalanine, and has 11 residues. Of all the DNA, just the CDR3 is kept, 33 bases in frame from base 1. Beyond this particular receptor, the publication reports: The quantity of clinical and demographic metadata differed by source and by participant and was supplied without curation.

Each collaborating institution followed its own protocols to collect whole blood in K2EDTA tubes. Collaborator samples were shipped for TCRbeta analysis as frozen whole blood, isolated PBMCs, or DNA extracted from either sample type. In regard to this clone: Its antigen is currently not known. Base quality data are lacking; no much larger clone is found one base away.

The TCR sequence derives from a man at least 80 years old with acute or convalescent COVID-19. Material: peripheral blood. The chain links TRBV25-1 with TRBJ2-3, and 7 junction bases match TRBD2. The CDR3 reads as follows: CASIGGGTQYF. The nucleotide sequence is TGTGCCAGCATTGGGGGGGGTACGCAGTATTTT. Supplemented by the reference TRBV25-1 and TRBJ2-3 proteins around the CDR3, the complete variable domain is EADIYQTPRYLVIGTGKKITLECSQTMGHDKMYWYQQDPGMELHLIHYSYGVNSTEKGDLSSESTVSRIRTEHFPLTLESARPSHTSQYLCASIGGGTQYFGPGTRLTVL.